These T cell receptor beta chains were read from a single sample in a study of blood T cell repertoires in COVID-19. Here immunoSEQ multiplex PCR was the method, and the copy in TCRdb shows in-frame clones only, minus some. The sample shows a few hundred thousand clones, approximately 89% of them seen only once. The sequenced sample consisted of PBMCs or T cells enriched from blood (not recorded which). The receptor set was obtained from a man aged 40-49 years in a cohort exposed to, infected with or recovered from COVID-19 (not recorded which). Each CDR3 is given with its conserved first and last residue. A D gene is named only where the DNA matches it firmly. Some rows mark clone size as missing; the rest say once, few, many or name a class of expanded clone.

TRBJ2-1,-,TRBV10-1,TRBD2,TGCGCCAGCAGTGATGGAGGAGCGGGAGTTGGTGAGCAGTTCTTC,CASSDGGAGVGEQFF
TRBJ2-1,few,TRBV7-8,-,TGTGCCAGCAGCTTAGTGGGTAGCGGCTCCTACAATGAGCAGTTCTTC,CASSLVGSGSYNEQFF
TRBJ2-2,-,TRBV19,-,TGTGCCAGTAGTCCCCGACTGCTAAACACCGGGGAGCTGTTTTTT,CASSPRLLNTGELFF
TRBJ2-3,-,TRBV19,-,TGTGCCAGTAGTATTAGAGGGGAGGTTAGGAATACGCAGTATTTT,CASSIRGEVRNTQYF
TRBJ1-5,-,TRBV19,-,TGTGCCAGTAGGATTACAGGGTCCTTTAGCAATCAGCCCCAGCATTTT,CASRITGSFSNQPQHF
TRBJ2-1,-,TRBV19,TRBD2,TGTGCCAGTAGTTTCCGGACTAGCGGGAGAAAGGAGCAGTTCTTC,CASSFRTSGRKEQFF
TRBJ2-5,-,TRBV21-1,-,TGTGCCAGCAGCAAAGCTGAAGCGGGAGTAGAGACCCAGTACTTC,CASSKAEAGVETQYF
TRBJ2-2,-,TRBV10-1,TRBD2,TGCGCCAGCAGTGGCGGGAGGGCCCCCGGGGAGCTGTTTTTT,CASSGGRAPGELFF
TRBJ1-2,-,TRBV5-1,TRBD1,TGCGCCAGCAGCCAAGGACAGGGGAACTATGGCTACACCTTC,CASSQGQGNYGYTF
TRBJ2-1,-,TRBV7-2,TRBD2,TGTGCCAGCAGCTTGCCGGGACTAGCGGGAGGGCCGGGTGAGCAGTTCTTC,CASSLPGLAGGPGEQFF